The clone carrying this T cell receptor (beta chain) was seen a handful of times. This specimen comes from a study of blood T cells in healthy people across ages. Primed by a sample-barcoded 5' primer and a J-beta primer mix, a second PCR proceeded for 7 to 11 cycles. TCRdb called the 5' RACE reads again in MiXCR, with one record for every CDR3 protein. The profile shows 1.2 million to 1.5 million distinct CDR3 sequences, approximately 60% of them singletons. The TCR comes from a man in his late teens or twenties in good health. The specimen sequenced was blood.

CDR3 bases: TGCGCCAGCAGCACCCTGGACCCGAAAACTGAAGCTTTCTTT. This gives the protein CASSTLDPKTEAFF. The genes are TRBV5-1 and TRBJ1-1; D is unresolved. Trimming removed 4 bases at V and 5 bases at J, with 15 bases between. Per germline, CDR1 SGHRS and CDR2 YFSETQ. The CDR3 sequence is 14 residues long. Filled out from reference TRBV5-1 and TRBJ1-1, the complete variable domain reads KAGVTQTPRYLIKTRGQQVTLSCSPISGHRSVSWYQQTPGQGLQFLFEYFSETQRNKGNFPGRFSGRQFSNSRSEMNVSTLELGDSALYLCASSTLDPKTEAFFGQGTRLTVV.